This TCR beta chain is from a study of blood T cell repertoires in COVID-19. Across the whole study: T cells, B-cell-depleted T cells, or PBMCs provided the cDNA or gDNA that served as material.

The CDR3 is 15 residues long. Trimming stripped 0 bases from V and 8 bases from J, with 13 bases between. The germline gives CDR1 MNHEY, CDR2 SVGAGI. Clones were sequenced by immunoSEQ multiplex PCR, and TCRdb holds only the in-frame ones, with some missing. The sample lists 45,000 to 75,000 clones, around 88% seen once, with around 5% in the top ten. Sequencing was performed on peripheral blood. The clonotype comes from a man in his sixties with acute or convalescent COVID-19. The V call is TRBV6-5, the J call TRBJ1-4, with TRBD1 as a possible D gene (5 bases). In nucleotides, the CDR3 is TGTGCCAGCAGTTACTCGGCGGGGGGGAACGAAAAACTGTTTTTT. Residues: CASSYSAGGNEKLFF.